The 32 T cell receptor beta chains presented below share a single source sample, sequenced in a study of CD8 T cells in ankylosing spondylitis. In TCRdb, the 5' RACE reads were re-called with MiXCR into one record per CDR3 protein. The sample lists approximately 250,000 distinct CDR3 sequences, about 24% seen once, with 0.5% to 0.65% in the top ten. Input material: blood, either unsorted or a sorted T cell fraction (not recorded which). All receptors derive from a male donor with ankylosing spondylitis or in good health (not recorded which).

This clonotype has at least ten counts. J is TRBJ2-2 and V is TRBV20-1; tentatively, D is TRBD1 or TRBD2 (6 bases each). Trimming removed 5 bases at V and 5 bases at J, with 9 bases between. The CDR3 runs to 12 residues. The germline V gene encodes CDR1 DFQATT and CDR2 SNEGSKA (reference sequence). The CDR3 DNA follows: TGCAGTGCTGAAGGGGGGACCGGGGAGCTGTTTTTT. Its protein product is CSAEGGTGELFF.

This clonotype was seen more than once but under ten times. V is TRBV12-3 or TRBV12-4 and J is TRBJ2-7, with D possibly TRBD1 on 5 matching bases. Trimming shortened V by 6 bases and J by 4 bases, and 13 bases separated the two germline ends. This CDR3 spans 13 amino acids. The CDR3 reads CASSKDIIYEQYF. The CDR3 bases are TGTGCCAGCAGCAAGGACATTATTTACGAGCAGTACTTC.

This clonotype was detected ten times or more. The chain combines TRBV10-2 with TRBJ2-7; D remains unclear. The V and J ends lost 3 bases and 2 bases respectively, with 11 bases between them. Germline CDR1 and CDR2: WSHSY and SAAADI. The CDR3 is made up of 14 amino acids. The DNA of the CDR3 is TGCGCCAGCAGTGAAAGACCTACCCCCTACGAGCAGTACTTC. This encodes CASSERPTPYEQYF.

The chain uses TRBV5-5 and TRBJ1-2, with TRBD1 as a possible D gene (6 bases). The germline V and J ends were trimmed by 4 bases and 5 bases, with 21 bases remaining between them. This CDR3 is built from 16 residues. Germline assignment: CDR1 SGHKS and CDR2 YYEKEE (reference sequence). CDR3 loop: CASSPYWDTGRYGYTF. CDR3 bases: TGTGCCAGCAGCCCTTACTGGGACACCGGGAGGTATGGCTACACCTTC.

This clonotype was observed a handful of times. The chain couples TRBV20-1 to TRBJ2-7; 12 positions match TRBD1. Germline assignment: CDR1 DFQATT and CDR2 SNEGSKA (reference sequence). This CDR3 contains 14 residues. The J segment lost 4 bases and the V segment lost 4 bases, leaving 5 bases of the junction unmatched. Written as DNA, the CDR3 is TGCAGTGCTACCGGGACAGGGGGCTTTTACGAGCAGTACTTC. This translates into CSATGTGGFYEQYF.

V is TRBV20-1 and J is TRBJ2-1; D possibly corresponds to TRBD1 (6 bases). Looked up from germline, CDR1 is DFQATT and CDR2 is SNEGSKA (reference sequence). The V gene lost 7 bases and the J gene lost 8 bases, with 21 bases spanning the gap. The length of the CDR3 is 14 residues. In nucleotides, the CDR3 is TGCAGTGTTAAGGGCAGGGGCGGGCATTATGAGCAGTTCTTC. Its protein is CSVKGRGGHYEQFF.

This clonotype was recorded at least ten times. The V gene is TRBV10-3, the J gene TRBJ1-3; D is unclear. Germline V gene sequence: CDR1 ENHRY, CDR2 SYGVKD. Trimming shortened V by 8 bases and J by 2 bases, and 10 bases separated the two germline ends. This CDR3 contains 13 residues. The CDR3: CAIGEGTGNTIYF. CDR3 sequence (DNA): TGTGCCATCGGGGAAGGGACTGGAAACACCATATATTTT.

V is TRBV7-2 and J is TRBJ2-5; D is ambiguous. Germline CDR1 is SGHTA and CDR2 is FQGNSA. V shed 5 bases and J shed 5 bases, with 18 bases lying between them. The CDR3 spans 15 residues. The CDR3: CASSPSARPEETQYF. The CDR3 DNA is TGTGCCAGCAGCCCGAGCGCGCGACCGGAGGAGACCCAGTACTTC.

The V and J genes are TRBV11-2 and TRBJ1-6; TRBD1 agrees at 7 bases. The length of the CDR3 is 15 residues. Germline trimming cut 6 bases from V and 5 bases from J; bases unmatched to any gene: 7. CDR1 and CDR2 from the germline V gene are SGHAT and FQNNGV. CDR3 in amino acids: CASRRQGWHNSPLHF. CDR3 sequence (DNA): TGTGCCAGCAGGAGACAGGGATGGCATAATTCACCCCTCCACTTT.

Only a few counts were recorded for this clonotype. The CDR3 sequence is CSARSVDTQYF. In DNA, the CDR3 is TGCAGTGCGCGATCGGTAGATACGCAGTATTTT. The chain couples TRBV20-1 to TRBJ2-3; D is unresolved. Germline assignment: CDR1 DFQATT and CDR2 SNEGSKA (reference sequence). The ends were cut back, 6 bases at V and 5 bases at J, with 9 bases in the middle. This CDR3 region has 11 residues.

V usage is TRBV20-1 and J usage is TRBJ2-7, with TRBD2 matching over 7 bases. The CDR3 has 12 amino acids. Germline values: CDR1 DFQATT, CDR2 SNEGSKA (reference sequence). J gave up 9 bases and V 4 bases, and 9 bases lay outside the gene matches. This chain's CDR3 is CSATSGPKGQYF. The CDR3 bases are TGCAGTGCTACTAGCGGTCCCAAGGGGCAGTACTTC.

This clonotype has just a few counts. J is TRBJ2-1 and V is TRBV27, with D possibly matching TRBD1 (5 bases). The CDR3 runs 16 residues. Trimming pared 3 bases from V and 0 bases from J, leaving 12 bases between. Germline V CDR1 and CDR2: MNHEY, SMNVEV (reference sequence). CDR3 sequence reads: CASSFSGLSSYNEQFF. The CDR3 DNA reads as TGTGCCAGCAGTTTTTCAGGGTTGAGCTCCTACAATGAGCAGTTCTTC.

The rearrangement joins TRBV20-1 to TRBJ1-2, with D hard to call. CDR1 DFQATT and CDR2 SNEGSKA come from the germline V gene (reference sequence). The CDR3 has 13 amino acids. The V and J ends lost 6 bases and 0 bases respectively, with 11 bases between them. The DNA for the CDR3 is TGCAGTGCCTGGAGGTCAACTAACTATGGCTACACCTTC. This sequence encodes CSAWRSTNYGYTF.

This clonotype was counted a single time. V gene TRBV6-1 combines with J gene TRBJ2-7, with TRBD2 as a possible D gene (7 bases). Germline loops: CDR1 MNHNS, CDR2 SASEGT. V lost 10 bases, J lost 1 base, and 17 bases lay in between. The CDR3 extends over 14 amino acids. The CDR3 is CATRGRGTSYEQYF. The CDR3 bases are TGTGCCACGCGGGGGCGAGGGACTTCCTACGAGCAGTACTTC.

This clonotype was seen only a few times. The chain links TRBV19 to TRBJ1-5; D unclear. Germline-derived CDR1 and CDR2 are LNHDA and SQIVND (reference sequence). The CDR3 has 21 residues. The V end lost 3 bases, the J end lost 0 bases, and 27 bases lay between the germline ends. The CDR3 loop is CASSIPSAGSSLWVSNQPQHF. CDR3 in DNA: TGTGCCAGTAGTATCCCCTCGGCGGGGTCATCGCTTTGGGTTAGCAATCAGCCCCAGCATTTT.

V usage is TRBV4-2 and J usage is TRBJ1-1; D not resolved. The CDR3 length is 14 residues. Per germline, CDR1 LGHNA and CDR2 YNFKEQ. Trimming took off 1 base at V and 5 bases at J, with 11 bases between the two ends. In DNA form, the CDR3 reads TGTGCCAGCAGCCAAGTAGGAGGCCGGACTGAAGCTTTCTTT. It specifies CASSQVGGRTEAFF.

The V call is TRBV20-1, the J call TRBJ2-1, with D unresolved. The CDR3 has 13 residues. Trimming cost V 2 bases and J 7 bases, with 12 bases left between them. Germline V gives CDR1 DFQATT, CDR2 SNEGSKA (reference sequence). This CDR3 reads CSARTGLRNEQFF. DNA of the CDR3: TGCAGTGCTAGAACTGGCCTCCGGAATGAGCAGTTCTTC.

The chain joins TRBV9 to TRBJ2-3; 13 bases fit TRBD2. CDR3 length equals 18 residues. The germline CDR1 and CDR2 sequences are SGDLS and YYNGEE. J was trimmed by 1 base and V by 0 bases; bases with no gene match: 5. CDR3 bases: TGTGCCAGCAGCGTAGACGGACTAGCGGGGGACCGCACAGATACGCAGTATTTT. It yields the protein CASSVDGLAGDRTDTQYF.

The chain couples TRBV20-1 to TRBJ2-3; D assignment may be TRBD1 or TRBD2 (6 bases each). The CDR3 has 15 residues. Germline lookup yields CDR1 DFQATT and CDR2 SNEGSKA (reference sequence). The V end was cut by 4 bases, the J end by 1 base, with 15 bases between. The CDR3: CSAIPRGQGTDTQYF. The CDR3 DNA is TGCAGTGCTATTCCCCGGGGGCAGGGCACAGATACGCAGTATTTT.

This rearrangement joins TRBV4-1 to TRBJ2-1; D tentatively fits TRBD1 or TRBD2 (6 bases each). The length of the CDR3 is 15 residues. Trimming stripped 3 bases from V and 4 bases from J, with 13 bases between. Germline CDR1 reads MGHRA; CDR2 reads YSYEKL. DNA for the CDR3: TGCGCCAGCAGCCACGAACGGGGGCCTTACAATGAGCAGTTCTTC. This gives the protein CASSHERGPYNEQFF.

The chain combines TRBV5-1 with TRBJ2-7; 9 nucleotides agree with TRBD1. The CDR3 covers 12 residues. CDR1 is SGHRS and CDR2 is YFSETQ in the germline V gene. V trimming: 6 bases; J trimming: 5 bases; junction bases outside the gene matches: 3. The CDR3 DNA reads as TGCGCCAGCACAGGACAGGGGAACGAGCAGTACTTC. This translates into CASTGQGNEQYF.

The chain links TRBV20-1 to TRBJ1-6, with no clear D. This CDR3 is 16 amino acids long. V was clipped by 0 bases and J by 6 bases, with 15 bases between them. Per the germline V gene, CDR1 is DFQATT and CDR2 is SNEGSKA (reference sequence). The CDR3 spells CSAREAGITFNSPLHF. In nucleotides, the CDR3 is TGCAGTGCTAGAGAGGCGGGGATTACCTTTAATTCACCCCTCCACTTT.

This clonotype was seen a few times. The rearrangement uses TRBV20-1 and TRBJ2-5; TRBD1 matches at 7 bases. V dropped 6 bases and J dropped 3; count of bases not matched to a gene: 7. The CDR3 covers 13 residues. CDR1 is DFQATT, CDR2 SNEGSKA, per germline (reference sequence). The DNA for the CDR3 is TGCAGTGCCGCTGGGACAGTCAAAGAGACCCAGTACTTC. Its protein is CSAAGTVKETQYF.

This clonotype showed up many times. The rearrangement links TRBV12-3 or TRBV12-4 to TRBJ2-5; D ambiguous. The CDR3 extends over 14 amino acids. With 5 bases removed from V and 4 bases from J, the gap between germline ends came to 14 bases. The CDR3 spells CASSPPRTTETQYF. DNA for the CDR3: TGTGCCAGCAGTCCCCCCCGGACGACAGAGACCCAGTACTTC.

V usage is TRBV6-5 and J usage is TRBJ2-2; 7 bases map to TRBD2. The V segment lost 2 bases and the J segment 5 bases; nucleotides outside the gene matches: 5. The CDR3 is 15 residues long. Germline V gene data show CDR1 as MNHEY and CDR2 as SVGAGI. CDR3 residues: CASSYEWGGTGELFF. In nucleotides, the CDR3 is TGTGCCAGCAGTTACGAGTGGGGAGGGACCGGGGAGCTGTTTTTT.

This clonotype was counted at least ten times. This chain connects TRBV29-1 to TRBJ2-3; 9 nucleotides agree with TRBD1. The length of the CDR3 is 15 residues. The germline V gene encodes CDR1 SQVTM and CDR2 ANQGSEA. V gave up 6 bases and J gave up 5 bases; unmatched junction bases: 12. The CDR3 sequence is CSVALQGARKDTQYF. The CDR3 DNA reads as TGCAGCGTCGCCTTACAGGGGGCGAGGAAAGATACGCAGTATTTT.

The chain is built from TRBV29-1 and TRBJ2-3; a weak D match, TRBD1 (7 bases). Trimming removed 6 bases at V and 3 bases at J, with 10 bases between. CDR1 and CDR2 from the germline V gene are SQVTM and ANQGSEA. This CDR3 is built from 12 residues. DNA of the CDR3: TGCAGCGTGGGGGGACAGACAGATACGCAGTATTTT. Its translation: CSVGGQTDTQYF.

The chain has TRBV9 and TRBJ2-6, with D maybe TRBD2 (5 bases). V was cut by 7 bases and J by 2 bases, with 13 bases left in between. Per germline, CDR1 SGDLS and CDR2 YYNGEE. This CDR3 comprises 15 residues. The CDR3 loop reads CASRPAGAGANVLTF. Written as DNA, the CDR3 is TGTGCCAGCCGCCCTGCCGGGGCTGGGGCCAACGTCCTGACTTTC.

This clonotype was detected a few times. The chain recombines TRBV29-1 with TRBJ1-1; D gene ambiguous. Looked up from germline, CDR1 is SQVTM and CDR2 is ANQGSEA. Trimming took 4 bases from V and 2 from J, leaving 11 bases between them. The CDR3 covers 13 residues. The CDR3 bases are TGCAGCGTTGTCTGGGGAATCAACACTGAAGCTTTCTTT. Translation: CSVVWGINTEAFF.

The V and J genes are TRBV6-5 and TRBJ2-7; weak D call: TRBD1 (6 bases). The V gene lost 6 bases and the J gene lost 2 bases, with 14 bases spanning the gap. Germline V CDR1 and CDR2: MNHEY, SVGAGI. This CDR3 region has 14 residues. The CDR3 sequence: CASRLGTGTYEQYF. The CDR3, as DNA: TGTGCCAGCAGACTCGGCACAGGGACCTACGAGCAGTACTTC.

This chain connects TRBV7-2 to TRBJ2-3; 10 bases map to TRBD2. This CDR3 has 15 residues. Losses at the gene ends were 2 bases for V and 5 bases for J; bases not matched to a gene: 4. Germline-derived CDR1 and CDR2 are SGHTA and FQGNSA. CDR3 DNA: TGTGCCAGCAGCTTACCGGGACTAGCGAGAGATACGCAGTATTTT. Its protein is CASSLPGLARDTQYF.

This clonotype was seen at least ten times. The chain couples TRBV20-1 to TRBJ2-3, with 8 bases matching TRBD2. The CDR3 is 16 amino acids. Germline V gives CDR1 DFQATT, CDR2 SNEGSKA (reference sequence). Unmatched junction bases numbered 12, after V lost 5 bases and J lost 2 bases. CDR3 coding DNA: TGCAGTGCTCATGGGGGGGCGGGGGGCAACACAGATACGCAGTATTTT. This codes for CSAHGGAGGNTDTQYF.